The 28 T cell receptor beta chains below come from one sample, sequenced in a study of shared clonotypes between healthy human individuals. Sequencing used immunoSEQ multiplex PCR; TCRdb keeps in-frame clones, though not all of them. In the table there are about 460,000 clones, roughly 80% of which are singletons. Specimen: PBMCs. The origin of the receptors is a woman in her thirties or forties in good health. Some clones in this sample may be carry-over from other donors' samples.

Concerning this clone: At one end, the junction sequence differs from germline, possibly due to a read error. The sample carries other DNA sequences with the same CDR3. The rearrangement joins TRBV18 to TRBJ2-2; a weak D match, TRBD1 (5 bases). The CDR3 is made up of 15 amino acids. CDR1 and CDR2 from the germline V gene are KGHSH and LQKENI. The CDR3 spells CASSPYRPYTGELFF. The CDR3 bases are TGTGCCAGCTCACCATACAGGCCGTACACCGGAGAGCTGTTTTTT.

As concerns this clone: A far larger clone differs by one base, so this is likely a read error. Other nucleotide sequences in the sample specify the same CDR3. The chain uses TRBV5-1 and TRBJ2-3, with 7 bases lining up with TRBD1. This CDR3 has 14 residues. Per germline, CDR1 SGHRS and CDR2 YFSETQ. The DNA of the CDR3 is TGCGCCAGCAGCCTGGGACAGCGCACAGATACGCAGTACTTT. This codes for CASSLGQRTDTQYF.

J is TRBJ2-1 and V is TRBV7-3; D assignment may be TRBD1 or TRBD2 (5 bases each). Germline CDR1 SGHTA, CDR2 FQGTGA. The CDR3 is 14 amino acids. V was pared by 7 bases and J by 3 bases, with 13 bases between. In DNA, the CDR3 is TGTGCCAGCACAATCGGGGCAGACTACAATGAGCAGTTCTTC. The encoded protein is CASTIGADYNEQFF.

This clone was seen just once. The chain employs TRBV7-8 and TRBJ1-4; tentative D call: TRBD1 (6 bases). Trimming cost V 4 bases and J 7 bases, with 19 bases left between them. The CDR3 is 16 amino acids. The germline CDR1 and CDR2 sequences are SGHVS and FQNEAQ. The CDR3 DNA sequence: TGTGCCAGCAGCTCTCCCGCGAACAGGGCTAGTGAAAAACTGTTTTTT. Its translation: CASSSPANRASEKLFF.

The chain carries TRBV19 and TRBJ2-2, with D unclear. With 9 bases removed from V and 4 bases from J, the gap between germline ends came to 15 bases. The CDR3 is 14 amino acids. Germline V CDR1 and CDR2: LNHDA, SQIVND (reference sequence). The CDR3 DNA reads as TGTGCCAGCAGGAAGCCGGGTGGCACCGGGGAGCTGTTTTTT. This translates into CASRKPGGTGELFF.

In regard to this clone: With only one base between it and a far larger clone, this is likely a read error. The sample contains more than one DNA sequence encoding this CDR3. This chain joins TRBV28 and TRBJ1-1; D call uncertain. The CDR3 is made up of 14 amino acids. CDR1 is MDHEN, CDR2 SYDVKM, per germline. CDR3 protein: CASSQPSLNTEAFF. CDR3 nucleotides: TGTGCCAGCAGTCAACCATCCTTGAACACTGAAGCCTTCTTT.

The CDR3 DNA reads TGTGCCAGCAGCTCGGGGACAGGGCGGGGGAACACTGAAGCTTTCTTT. Its protein is CASSSGTGRGNTEAFF. The chain is built from TRBV7-2 and TRBJ1-1; 9 bases line up with TRBD1. The CDR3 has 16 amino acids. V was pared by 4 bases and J by 1 base, with 7 bases of the junction left unmatched. CDR1 is SGHTA and CDR2 is FQGNSA in the germline V gene.

In its sample, this clone was seen once. The gene calls are TRBV7-8 and TRBJ1-1, with 9 bases matching TRBD1. J lost 0 bases, V lost 7 bases, and 6 bases had no gene match. Looked up from germline, CDR1 is SGHVS and CDR2 is FQNEAQ. The CDR3 runs to 15 residues. CDR3 loop: CASTRTGAMNTEAFF. CDR3 bases: TGTGCCAGCACTCGGACAGGGGCTATGAACACTGAAGCTTTCTTT.

Concerning this clone: A single base is all that separates this from a far larger clone, so a read error is likely. V usage is TRBV6-5 and J usage is TRBJ2-7; D is perhaps TRBD1 (5 bases). CDR1 and CDR2 (germline): MNHEY, SVGAGI. The CDR3 has 15 residues. Trimming removed 5 bases from V and 7 bases from J, with 21 bases in between. CDR3 DNA: TGTGCCAGCAGTCACATCCTTGGGGCCCCAGGAGAGCAGTACTTC. This codes for CASSHILGAPGEQYF.

Regarding this clone: This likely came from a read error, as a far larger clone is one base away. V gene TRBV5-1 combines with J gene TRBJ2-6; tentatively, D is TRBD1 (5 bases). CDR1 is SGHRS, CDR2 YFSETQ, per germline. This CDR3 has 16 residues. The CDR3, as DNA: TGCGCCAGCAGCCCCTACGGAACATCTGGGGCCAACGTCCTGGCTTTC. As protein: CASSPYGTSGANVLAF. Full variable domain (outside the CDR3, taken from reference TRBV5-1 and TRBJ2-6): KAGVTQTPRYLIKTRGQQVTLSCSPISGHRSVSWYQQTPGQGLQFLFEYFSETQRNKGNFPGRFSGRQFSNSRSEMNVSTLELGDSALYLCASSPYGTSGANVLAFGAGSRLTVL.

This clone showed up just once. This chain links TRBV5-1 with TRBJ2-5; 8 nucleotides agree with TRBD1. The V gene end was trimmed by 2 bases and the J gene end by 5 bases; junction bases not matched to a gene: 11. The CDR3 loop spans 16 amino acids. Germline V gives CDR1 SGHRS, CDR2 YFSETQ. CDR3 protein: CASSFDAGGVGETQYF. In nucleotides, the CDR3 is TGCGCCAGCAGCTTTGATGCAGGGGGCGTAGGGGAGACCCAGTACTTC.

This clone was seen just once. The J gene is TRBJ2-7, the V gene TRBV5-1; TRBD2 is a possible D gene (7 bases). Germline V gene data show CDR1 as SGHRS and CDR2 as YFSETQ. V lost 4 bases, J lost 2 bases, and 19 bases lay in between. The CDR3 contains 16 residues. CDR3 in DNA: TGCGCCAGCAGCCTCCGGGGGGCTAGCGGAACCTACGAGCAGTACTTC. This translates into CASSLRGASGTYEQYF.

The gene calls are TRBV6-1 and TRBJ2-5, with D possibly matching TRBD2 (5 bases). The end of the DNA is better explained by TRBJ2-7, so the J call may be wrong. Germline CDR1 reads MNHNS; CDR2 reads SASEGT. The CDR3 extends over 16 amino acids. The CDR3 DNA sequence: TGTGCCAGCAGTGAAAGGTCGGACTCTTACTCCTACGAGCAGTACTTC. Protein product: CASSERSDSYSYEQYF.

For the CDR3, the DNA is TGTGCCAGCAGTACACCGGGACAACCCGGCTTGGGGCAGTACTTC. Translation gives CASSTPGQPGLGQYF. J is TRBJ2-7 and V is TRBV27; TRBD1 is a possible D gene (6 bases). Trimming removed 5 bases from V and 9 bases from J, with 23 bases in between. This CDR3 has 15 residues. The germline V gene has CDR1 MNHEY and CDR2 SMNVEV (reference sequence).

The chain links TRBV19 to TRBJ2-7; TRBD1 agrees at 9 bases. Germline V lookup: CDR1 LNHDA, CDR2 SQIVND (reference sequence). CDR3 size: 17 residues. Trimming at V came to 4 bases and at J to 0 bases, leaving 10 bases not matched to a gene. The CDR3 loop reads CASSKESGQGSSYEQYF. DNA for the CDR3: TGTGCCAGTAGTAAAGAAAGTGGACAGGGGAGCTCCTACGAGCAGTACTTC.

The rearrangement links TRBV5-4 to TRBJ2-5; TRBD2 matches at 8 bases. The V and J ends lost 0 bases and 2 bases, in that order; junction bases with no gene match: 6. CDR3 size: 16 residues. Germline loops: CDR1 SGHNT, CDR2 YYREEE (reference sequence). CDR3 DNA sequence: TGTGCCAGCAGCTTGGGAGGTAGCGGGAAACAAGAGACCCAGTACTTC. This codes for CASSLGGSGKQETQYF.

The rearrangement joins TRBV28 to TRBJ1-4; D is undetermined. In germline, CDR1 is MDHEN, CDR2 SYDVKM. The V gene lost 4 bases and the J gene lost 8 bases, with 5 bases spanning the gap. The CDR3 runs to 11 residues. CDR3 sequence (DNA): TGTGCCAGCAGTTCGGAGGAAAAACTGTTTTTT. Its translation: CASSSEEKLFF.

The J gene is TRBJ2-7, the V gene TRBV11-2; the D is unclear. Per germline, CDR1 SGHAT and CDR2 FQNNGV. The CDR3 totals 14 residues. Trimming took 1 base from V and 6 from J, leaving 13 bases between them. The DNA for the CDR3 is TGTGCCAGCAGCTTAGCTGTGGGGTTGGGCGAGCAGTACTTC. Encoded protein: CASSLAVGLGEQYF.

The V gene is TRBV10-1, the J gene TRBJ1-1; no definite D call. The germline V and J ends were trimmed by 1 base and 2 bases, with 14 bases remaining between them. Germline loops: CDR1 WNHNN, CDR2 SYGVQD (reference sequence). The CDR3 extends over 16 amino acids. The CDR3 is CASSEYGRRKNTEAFF. In nucleotides, the CDR3 is TGCGCCAGCAGTGAGTATGGGCGCCGGAAAAACACTGAAGCTTTCTTT.

This chain uses TRBV4-2 with TRBJ1-2, with 9 bases fitting TRBD1. V lost 1 base and J lost 7; bases outside the gene matches: 7. CDR1 LGHNA and CDR2 YNFKEQ come from the germline V gene. CDR3 size: 15 residues. CDR3 DNA sequence: TGTGCCAGCAGCCAAGGCACAGGGGGCGCGGGTGGCTACACCTTC. Translated, it gives CASSQGTGGAGGYTF.

The chain employs TRBV2 and TRBJ2-1; D is undetermined. CDR3 size: 13 residues. Germline CDR1 SNHLY, CDR2 FYNNEI. The V end lost 9 bases, the J end lost 8 bases, and 17 bases lay between the germline ends. The CDR3 nucleotides read TGTGCCAGATTGGGCCCCCCGGAGTATGAGCAGTTCTTC. As protein: CARLGPPEYEQFF. The full variable domain, in which reference TRBV2 and TRBJ2-1 provide the parts outside the CDR3, is EPEVTQTPSHQVTQMGQEVILRCVPISNHLYFYWYRQILGQKVEFLVSFYNNEISEKSEIFDDQFSVERPDGSNFTLKIRSTKLEDSAMYFCARLGPPEYEQFFGPGTRLTVL.

The rearrangement links TRBV25-1 to TRBJ1-5; the D gene is possibly TRBD1 (5 bases). The CDR3 extends over 14 amino acids. Germline V CDR1 and CDR2: MGHDK, SYGVNS. Trimming shortened V by 2 bases and J by 6 bases, and 11 bases separated the two germline ends. The CDR3 reads CASSERGGGQPQHF. CDR3 bases: TGTGCCAGCAGTGAACGGGGGGGAGGTCAGCCCCAGCATTTT.

The chain combines TRBV5-1 with TRBJ2-2; D is undetermined. The CDR3 has 15 amino acids. The V end was cut by 1 base, the J end by 7 bases, with 14 bases between. Germline V gene sequence: CDR1 SGHRS, CDR2 YFSETQ. The CDR3 loop is CASSLLRAWGGELFF. The CDR3 DNA sequence: TGCGCCAGCAGCTTGCTTCGGGCCTGGGGCGGGGAGCTGTTTTTT.

The CDR3 reads CASSSRYYEQFF. CDR3 nucleotide sequence: TGTGCCAGCAGCTCCCGCTATTATGAGCAGTTCTTC. This chain joins TRBV7-2 and TRBJ2-1; no reliable D call. Germline loops: CDR1 SGHTA, CDR2 FQGNSA. The CDR3 totals 12 residues. Trimming took 4 bases from V and 8 from J, leaving 9 bases between them.

In its sample, this clone is medium-sized. The sample holds other DNA sequences that translate to the same CDR3. The chain carries TRBV6-1 and TRBJ1-2; 11 positions agree with TRBD1. The V segment lost 8 bases and the J segment 4 bases; nucleotides outside the gene matches: 0. CDR1 and CDR2 from the germline V gene are MNHNS and SASEGT. There are 12 residues in the CDR3. In nucleotides, the CDR3 is TGTGCCAGCGGGACAGGGGGCTATGGCTACACCTTC. Its protein product is CASGTGGYGYTF.

This chain connects TRBV25-1 to TRBJ1-3; tentative D call: TRBD1 (5 bases). CDR1 is MGHDK and CDR2 is SYGVNS in the germline V gene. CDR3 length equals 14 residues. V was pared by 3 bases and J by 2 bases, with 8 bases between. CDR3: CASSDWGTGNTIYF. CDR3 in DNA: TGTGCCAGCAGTGATTGGGGGACTGGAAACACCATATATTTT.

The chain employs TRBV10-3 and TRBJ1-3, with 7 bases fitting TRBD1. The CDR3 length is 18 residues. From germline, CDR1 is ENHRY and CDR2 SYGVKD. V shed 0 bases, J shed 0 bases, and the junction held 8 bases outside the gene matches. The CDR3 is CAISESPDRVGSGNTIYF. The DNA for the CDR3 is TGTGCCATCAGTGAGTCACCCGACAGGGTGGGCTCTGGAAACACCATATATTTT.

V is TRBV5-1 and J is TRBJ1-1; 10 bases line up with TRBD1. Germline-derived CDR1 and CDR2 are SGHRS and YFSETQ. This CDR3 comprises 17 residues. J lost 6 bases, V lost 6 bases, and 17 bases had no gene match. CDR3 loop: CASTHSGTGAFGAEAFF. The DNA for the CDR3 is TGCGCCAGCACCCACTCCGGGACAGGGGCTTTCGGAGCTGAAGCTTTCTTT.